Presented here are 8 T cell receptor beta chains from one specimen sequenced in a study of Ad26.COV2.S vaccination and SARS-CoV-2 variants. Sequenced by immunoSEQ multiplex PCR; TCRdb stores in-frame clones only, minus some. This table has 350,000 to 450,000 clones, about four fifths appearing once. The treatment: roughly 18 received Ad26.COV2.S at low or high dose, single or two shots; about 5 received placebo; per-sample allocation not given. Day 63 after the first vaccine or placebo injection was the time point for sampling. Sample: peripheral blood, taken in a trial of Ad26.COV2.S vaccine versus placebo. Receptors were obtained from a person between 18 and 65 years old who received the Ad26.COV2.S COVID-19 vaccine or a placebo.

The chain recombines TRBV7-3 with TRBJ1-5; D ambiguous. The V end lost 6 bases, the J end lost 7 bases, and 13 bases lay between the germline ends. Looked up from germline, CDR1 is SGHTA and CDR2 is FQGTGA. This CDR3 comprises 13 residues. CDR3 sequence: CASSKTPDQPQHF. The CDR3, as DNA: TGTGCCAGCAGTAAGACTCCGGACCAGCCCCAGCATTTT.

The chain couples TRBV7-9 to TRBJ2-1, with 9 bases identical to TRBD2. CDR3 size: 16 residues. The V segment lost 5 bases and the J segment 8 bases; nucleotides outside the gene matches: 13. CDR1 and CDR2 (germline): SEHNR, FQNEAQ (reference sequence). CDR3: CASSPLVAGAGDEQFF. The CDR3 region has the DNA TGTGCCAGCAGCCCGCTCGTAGCGGGAGCGGGGGATGAGCAGTTCTTC.

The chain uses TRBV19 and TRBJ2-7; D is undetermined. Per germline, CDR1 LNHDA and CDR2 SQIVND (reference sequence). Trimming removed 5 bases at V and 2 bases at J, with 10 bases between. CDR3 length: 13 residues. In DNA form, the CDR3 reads TGTGCCAGTAGTCCAGACCCACCCTACGAGCAGTACTTC. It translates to CASSPDPPYEQYF.

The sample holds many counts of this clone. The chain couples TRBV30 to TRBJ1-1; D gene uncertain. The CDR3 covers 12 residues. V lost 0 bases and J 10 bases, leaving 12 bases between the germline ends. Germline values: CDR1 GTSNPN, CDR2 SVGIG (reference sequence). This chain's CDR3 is CAWSVSGPGAFF. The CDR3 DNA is TGTGCCTGGAGTGTCTCTGGCCCGGGAGCTTTCTTT.

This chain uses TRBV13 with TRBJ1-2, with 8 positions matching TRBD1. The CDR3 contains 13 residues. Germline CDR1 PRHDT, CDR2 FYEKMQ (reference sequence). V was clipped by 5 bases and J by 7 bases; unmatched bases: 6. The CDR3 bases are TGTGCCAGCAGCACAGGGGGGAGTGGTGGCTACACCTTC. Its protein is CASSTGGSGGYTF.

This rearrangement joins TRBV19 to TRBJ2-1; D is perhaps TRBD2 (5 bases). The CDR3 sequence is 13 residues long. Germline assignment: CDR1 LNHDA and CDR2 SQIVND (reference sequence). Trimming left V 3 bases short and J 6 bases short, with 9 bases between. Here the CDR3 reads CASSIIGVNEQFF. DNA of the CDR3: TGTGCCAGTAGTATCATCGGGGTCAATGAGCAGTTCTTC.

In DNA, the CDR3 is TGTGCCAGCAGCTCCGGACCAGTCGAGCAGTACTTC. This translates into CASSSGPVEQYF. This chain connects TRBV5-4 to TRBJ2-7, with no clear D. The CDR3 length is 12 residues. Trimming stripped 3 bases from V and 6 bases from J, with 10 bases between. Germline V CDR1 and CDR2: SGHNT, YYREEE (reference sequence).

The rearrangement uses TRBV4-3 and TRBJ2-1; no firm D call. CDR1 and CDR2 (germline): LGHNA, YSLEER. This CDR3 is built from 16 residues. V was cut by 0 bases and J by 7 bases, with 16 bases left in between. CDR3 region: CASSQDQRASWNEQFF. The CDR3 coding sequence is TGCGCCAGCAGCCAAGATCAAAGGGCCTCGTGGAATGAGCAGTTCTTC.